This T cell receptor (beta chain) was captured by sequencing in a study of T-cell reconstitution after alpha-beta-depleted transplantation in children. As it was prepared, the TCRbeta library received unique molecular identifiers. MiXCR was run by TCRdb on the PCR reads, yielding one entry per CDR3 protein. The sample contains approximately 270,000 distinct CDR3 sequences, about a tenth of which appear only once. The CDR3 has 14 residues. Looked up from germline, CDR1 is SQVTM and CDR2 is ANQGSEA. V lost 4 bases and J lost 2; bases outside the gene matches: 6. This clonotype appeared many times. The TCR comes from a human donor who donated a stem cell graft to a child with SCID. This chain uses TRBV29-1 with TRBJ2-3; 7 bases agree with TRBD1. The sequenced sample was PBMCs from the stem cell graft donor, obtained from the stem cell graft. The CDR3 here is CSVAGGSNTDTQYF. Here the CDR3 DNA reads TGCAGCGTTGCAGGGGGATCAAACACAGATACGCAGTATTTT.